Shown below are 17 T cell receptor beta chains from a single sample sequenced in a study of blood T cell repertoires in COVID-19 (dated by TCRdb to between 2020 and 2021). Libraries came from the immunoSEQ multiplex PCR assay. TCRdb stores this immuneACCESS table with in-frame sequences only. Part of the clones is absent; in the studies checked, under half of the shortfall reflects unresolved V genes, and no reason is known for the rest. In this sample the table shows hundreds of thousands of clones, roughly 89% of which occur a single time. The top ten constitute 6.5% of the sample. Sequencing used peripheral blood. These receptors were obtained from a man in his 60s who had recovered from COVID-19.

The CDR3 reads CASSLVGDSQAFF. The CDR3 region has the DNA TGTGCCAGCAGCTTGGTGGGGGACTCGCAAGCTTTCTTT. This rearrangement joins TRBV5-4 to TRBJ1-1; D may be TRBD1 (5 bases). V dropped 0 bases and J dropped 9 bases, with 12 bases sitting between them. This CDR3 has 13 amino acids. The germline V gene has CDR1 SGHNT and CDR2 YYREEE (reference sequence).

About this clone: The sample contains more than one DNA sequence encoding this CDR3. This sequence joins TRBV5-1 and TRBJ1-1; possibly TRBD1 for D (5 bases). CDR3 length: 14 amino acids. Germline values: CDR1 SGHRS, CDR2 YFSETQ. V dropped 2 bases and J dropped 1 base, with 9 bases sitting between them. The CDR3 here is CASSFGTGNTEAFF. The CDR3 DNA sequence: TGCGCCAGCAGCTTTGGTACAGGGAACACTGAAGCTTTCTTT.

This clone was seen a few times. CDR3 in amino acids: CASSQRGSSYNEQFF. For the CDR3, the DNA is TGTGCCAGCAGCCAGCGGGGGTCGTCCTACAATGAGCAGTTCTTC. The chain carries TRBV11-3 and TRBJ2-1; TRBD2 matches at 8 bases. Germline assignment: CDR1 SGHNT and CDR2 YENEEA. This CDR3 is 15 amino acids long. V lost 5 bases to trimming and J lost 1 base; unmatched junction nucleotides: 4.

The chain is built from TRBV18 and TRBJ1-1; TRBD1 is a possible D gene (6 bases). The CDR3 is 14 residues long. The V end lost 3 bases, the J end lost 2 bases, and 10 bases lay between the germline ends. Per the germline V gene, CDR1 is KGHSH and CDR2 is LQKENI. This CDR3 reads CASSPGTYNTEAFF. The CDR3 region has the DNA TGTGCCAGCTCACCCGGGACATACAACACTGAAGCTTTCTTT.

The J gene is TRBJ2-3, the V gene TRBV19, with TRBD2 matching over 7 bases. The length of the CDR3 is 15 residues. Germline V gene sequence: CDR1 LNHDA, CDR2 SQIVND (reference sequence). V shed 7 bases and J 2 bases; nucleotides not matched to a gene: 9. For the CDR3, the DNA is TGTGCCAGTAAATCTCAAGCGGGAACCACAGATACGCAGTATTTT. This gives the protein CASKSQAGTTDTQYF.

The J gene is TRBJ2-4, the V gene TRBV9, with a weak D call TRBD1 (6 bases). V lost 0 bases and J lost 7, with 8 bases in between. Per germline, CDR1 SGDLS and CDR2 YYNGEE. The CDR3 spans 13 residues. In DNA, the CDR3 is TGTGCCAGCAGCGTAGGGCAGGGGAACATTCAGTACTTC. Amino acids: CASSVGQGNIQYF.

The J gene is TRBJ2-5, the V gene TRBV9; a weak D match, TRBD1 (6 bases). Trimming removed 0 bases from V and 2 bases from J, with 11 bases in between. The CDR3 spans 15 residues. Germline V gene lookup returns CDR1 SGDLS and CDR2 YYNGEE. The CDR3 loop is CASSVGPQGQETQYF. CDR3 in DNA: TGTGCCAGCAGCGTAGGGCCCCAGGGGCAAGAGACCCAGTACTTC.

V is TRBV18 and J is TRBJ1-4; D gene uncertain. The V end was cut by 1 base, the J end by 2 bases, with 11 bases between. The CDR3 loop spans 16 amino acids. Germline-derived CDR1 and CDR2 are KGHSH and LQKENI. The CDR3 DNA reads TGTGCCAGCTCACCACAAGCACCGTCGACTAATGAAAAACTGTTTTTT. Encoded protein: CASSPQAPSTNEKLFF. Combining the CDR3 with reference TRBV18 and TRBJ1-4 gives the whole variable domain NAGVMQNPRHLVRRRGQEARLRCSPMKGHSHVYWYRQLPEEGLKFMVYLQKENIIDESGMPKERFSAEFPKEGPSILRIQQVVRGDSAAYFCASSPQAPSTNEKLFFGSGTQLSVL.

This chain links TRBV19 with TRBJ1-6; no clear D gene. The CDR3 covers 15 residues. Germline lookup yields CDR1 LNHDA and CDR2 SQIVND (reference sequence). The V gene lost 2 bases and the J gene lost 2 bases, with 7 bases spanning the gap. The CDR3, as DNA: TGTGCCAGTAGTATATCTGAGACCTATAATTCACCCCTCCACTTT. Translation gives CASSISETYNSPLHF.

The V gene is TRBV5-4, the J gene TRBJ2-3; 10 bases fit TRBD2. Germline V gives CDR1 SGHNT, CDR2 YYREEE (reference sequence). The V and J ends lost 10 bases and 5 bases, in that order; junction bases with no gene match: 13. The CDR3 totals 15 residues. CDR3 region: CASGGSGRPGDTQYF. In nucleotides, the CDR3 is TGTGCCTCGGGGGGTAGCGGGAGGCCGGGAGATACGCAGTATTTT.

The chain carries TRBV27 and TRBJ1-1; the D is unclear. V was shortened by 6 bases and J by 10 bases, with 18 bases between the two germline ends. CDR3 size: 13 residues. Germline V lookup: CDR1 MNHEY, CDR2 SMNVEV (reference sequence). CDR3 protein: CASSAYSLGRAFF. The DNA for the CDR3 is TGTGCCAGCAGCGCTTACAGTTTAGGAAGAGCTTTCTTT.

The chain employs TRBV6-5 and TRBJ2-1; tentatively, D is TRBD1 (6 bases). The CDR3 totals 13 residues. Germline assignment: CDR1 MNHEY and CDR2 SVGAGI. V dropped 1 base and J dropped 10 bases, with 11 bases sitting between them. As DNA, the CDR3 is TGTGCCAGCAGTTACTTCGTAGACAGGGAGCAGTTCTTC. Amino acid sequence: CASSYFVDREQFF.

The rearrangement links TRBV27 to TRBJ2-4; no reliable D call. The ends were cut back, 8 bases at V and 4 bases at J, with 21 bases in the middle. CDR1 and CDR2 (germline): MNHEY, SMNVEV (reference sequence). The CDR3 has 16 amino acids. CDR3: CASPLVGGEGKNIQYF. The CDR3 DNA reads TGTGCCAGCCCCCTGGTGGGTGGAGAAGGAAAAAACATTCAGTACTTC.

The chain couples TRBV14 to TRBJ1-1, with a tentative D call TRBD1 (6 bases). This CDR3 contains 14 residues. Trimming removed 2 bases from V and 1 base from J, with 8 bases in between. Germline V gives CDR1 SGHDN, CDR2 FVKESK. The CDR3 loop reads CASSQRTENTEAFF. CDR3 nucleotides: TGTGCCAGCAGCCAACGGACAGAGAACACTGAAGCTTTCTTT.

V usage is TRBV4-1 and J usage is TRBJ1-3, with D tentatively TRBD1 (6 bases). With 4 bases removed from V and 0 bases from J, the gap between germline ends came to 10 bases. Per the germline V gene, CDR1 is MGHRA and CDR2 is YSYEKL. The CDR3 runs to 15 residues. In DNA form, the CDR3 reads TGCGCCAGCAGCCCGGGACACCTCTCTGGAAACACCATATATTTT. Its protein product is CASSPGHLSGNTIYF.

The V and J genes are TRBV4-2 and TRBJ1-2; 8 bases agree with TRBD1. Germline assignment: CDR1 LGHNA and CDR2 YNFKEQ. After removal of 2 bases from V and 4 bases from J, the junction contained 9 bases not matched to a gene. CDR3 size: 16 residues. The CDR3 sequence is CASSQRDRTATYGYTF. The CDR3 bases are TGTGCCAGCAGCCAACGGGACAGGACCGCAACCTATGGCTACACCTTC.

The chain has TRBV7-2 and TRBJ2-1, with D perhaps TRBD2 (6 bases). V was cut by 5 bases and J by 2 bases, with 13 bases left in between. From germline, CDR1 is SGHTA and CDR2 FQGNSA. The CDR3 is 15 amino acids. DNA of the CDR3: TGTGCCAGCAGCCCCAAGGCGGGACCCTACAATGAGCAGTTCTTC. Translated: CASSPKAGPYNEQFF.